The 19 T cell receptor beta chains below come from one sample, sequenced in a study of T cells in Graves' hyperthyroidism and ophthalmopathy (dated by TCRdb to the late 2010s). To prepare the library, multiplex PCR was applied. Sequencing was carried out with an Illumina HiSeq 2000. TCR beta CDR3 regions were amplified from RNA transcripts. The first round of RT-PCR for the TCR CDR3 was performed with the HTBI primer set and the Qiagen OneStep RT-PCR kit. The raw public data were reprocessed by TCRdb itself: fastp quality trimming at Q25, MiXCR clonotype calling, in-frame beta chains only. Entries are consolidated by CDR3 protein sequence, retaining the most common genes and DNA. This sample comprises around 610,000 distinct CDR3 sequences, over 12% of them detected only once. In total, the top ten clones hold about 4.5% of the sample. The sequenced sample was blood. The source is a woman between 35 and 50 years old with Graves' ophthalmopathy.

This clonotype showed up many times. This chain links TRBV2 with TRBJ1-1; D gene ambiguous. V gave up 5 bases and J gave up 0 bases, with 7 bases separating them. CDR3 length equals 13 residues. Germline V gives CDR1 SNHLY, CDR2 FYNNEI. The CDR3 protein is CASSRAMNTEAFF. CDR3 in DNA: TGTGCCAGCAGTCGAGCCATGAACACTGAAGCTTTCTTT.

This clonotype appeared a few times. V is TRBV20-1 and J is TRBJ2-7, with TRBD2 identical over 9 bases. J lost 5 bases, V lost 4 bases, and 6 bases had no gene match. The CDR3 has 13 amino acids. Germline CDR1 and CDR2: DFQATT and SNEGSKA (reference sequence). The CDR3 DNA sequence: TGCAGTGCTAAGAGCGGGAGGCTCCACGAGCAGTACTTC. It is translated as CSAKSGRLHEQYF.

Ten or more counts support this clonotype. A read error is possible here, since a much larger clone lies one base away. The chain is built from TRBV12-3 or TRBV12-4 and TRBJ2-7; D gene ambiguous. The CDR3 loop spans 13 amino acids. DNA of the CDR3: TGTGCCAGCAGTTTTGATCTCGGCTACGGGCAGTACTTC. Translation gives CASSFDLGYGQYF.

This clonotype was detected many times. The chain combines TRBV20-1 with TRBJ2-7; a weak D match, TRBD1 (5 bases). This CDR3 region has 15 residues. Germline CDR1 DFQATT, CDR2 SNEGSKA (reference sequence). The V end lost 0 bases, the J end lost 3 bases, and 15 bases lay between the germline ends. The CDR3 sequence is CSARDPPTQGYEQYF. Here the CDR3 DNA reads TGCAGTGCTAGAGATCCCCCGACTCAGGGCTACGAGCAGTACTTC.

The chain uses TRBV27 and TRBJ2-5; a possible D gene is TRBD2 (5 bases). The V end lost 8 bases, the J end lost 5 bases, and 21 bases lay between the germline ends. From germline, CDR1 is MNHEY and CDR2 SMNVEV (reference sequence). This CDR3 region has 15 residues. CDR3 residues: CASGSEQGLVETQYF. The CDR3 nucleotides read TGTGCCAGCGGTTCCGAACAAGGACTTGTGGAGACCCAGTACTTC.

In its sample, this clonotype was seen many times. One junction end does not reproduce the germline sequence, and a read error may be involved. The rearrangement joins TRBV7-2 to TRBJ2-7, with 8 nucleotides matching TRBD2. Per the germline V gene, CDR1 is SGHTA and CDR2 is FQGNSA. This CDR3 is 12 amino acids long. Written as DNA, the CDR3 is TGTGCCAGCAGCGCAGAGGCGGGCGGGAGGCGGTTC. Residues: CASSAEAGGRRF.

The chain has TRBV12-3 or TRBV12-4 and TRBJ1-1; no firm D call. Trimming took 3 bases from V and 5 from J, leaving 19 bases between them. The CDR3 is made up of 16 amino acids. The CDR3 is CASSLGQVGTSTEAFF. The DNA of the CDR3 is TGTGCCAGCAGTTTGGGTCAGGTGGGTACCAGTACTGAAGCTTTCTTT.

This clonotype was recorded many times. This chain joins TRBV12-3 or TRBV12-4 and TRBJ1-1, with D possibly TRBD1 on 5 matching bases. The CDR3 covers 13 residues. V lost 6 bases, J lost 3 bases, and 11 bases lay in between. The DNA of the CDR3 is TGTGCCAGCAGGGGGCAAGATTACACTGAAGCTTTCTTT. The encoded protein is CASRGQDYTEAFF.

This chain connects TRBV15 to TRBJ1-1; D not certain. The germline V gene encodes CDR1 LNHNV and CDR2 YYDKDF (reference sequence). V lost 0 bases to trimming and J lost 4 bases, with 9 bases between them. The CDR3 is made up of 14 amino acids. As DNA, the CDR3 is TGTGCCACCAGCAGAGACTTCACGGGCACTGAAGCTTTCTTT. It yields the protein CATSRDFTGTEAFF. Full variable domain (rest looked up from reference TRBV15 and TRBJ1-1): DAMVIQNPRYQVTQFGKPVTLSCSQTLNHNVMYWYQQKSSQAPKLLFHYYDKDFNNEADTPDNFQSRRPNTSFCFLDIRSPGLGDTAMYLCATSRDFTGTEAFFGQGTRLTVV.

This clonotype was found many times. This chain links TRBV12-3 or TRBV12-4 with TRBJ2-3; 8 bases are a match to TRBD1. With V trimmed by 6 bases and J by 4 bases, 9 bases remained unmatched. The CDR3 contains 15 residues. CDR3 in DNA: TGTGCCAGCAGCGAACCACAGGGGGTGGCAGATACGCAGTATTTT. This gives the protein CASSEPQGVADTQYF.

This clonotype was seen repeatedly, ten times or more. The gene calls are TRBV29-1 and TRBJ1-1; D call uncertain. V lost 4 bases to trimming and J lost 6 bases, with 9 bases between them. This CDR3 comprises 11 residues. Per germline, CDR1 SQVTM and CDR2 ANQGSEA. The CDR3 loop is CSVADGAEAFF. CDR3 in DNA: TGCAGCGTTGCAGACGGGGCTGAAGCTTTCTTT. Based on the CDR3 plus reference TRBV29-1 and TRBJ1-1, the full variable domain is SAVISQKPSRDICQRGTSLTIQCQVDSQVTMMFWYRQQPGQSLTLIATANQGSEATYESGFVIDKFPISRPNLTFSTLTVSNMSPEDSSIYLCSVADGAEAFFGQGTRLTVV.

V and J are TRBV12-3 or TRBV12-4 and TRBJ1-1, with D possibly being TRBD1 (6 bases). Trimming removed 0 bases at V and 10 bases at J, with 6 bases between. This CDR3 is 11 amino acids long. The CDR3 sequence: CASSLAGAAFF. The DNA for the CDR3 is TGTGCCAGCAGTTTAGCGGGGGCAGCTTTCTTT.

This clonotype came up many times. The chain couples TRBV12-3 or TRBV12-4 to TRBJ2-3; TRBD2 matches at 12 bases. Trimming took 6 bases from V and 6 from J; bases not matched to a gene: 7. The CDR3 is 15 amino acids. This CDR3 reads CASSLTSGRMDTQYF. For the CDR3, the DNA is TGTGCCAGCAGCCTGACTAGCGGGAGAATGGATACGCAGTATTTT.

This clonotype was counted at least ten times. The V gene is TRBV7-8, the J gene TRBJ1-1; D is unresolved. With 5 bases removed from V and 4 bases from J, the gap between germline ends came to 14 bases. Germline loops: CDR1 SGHVS, CDR2 FQNEAQ. The CDR3 spans 14 residues. This chain's CDR3 is CASSLSTWGTEAFF. As DNA, the CDR3 is TGTGCCAGCAGCCTGTCGACATGGGGCACTGAAGCTTTCTTT.

In this sample, this clonotype turned up many times. This sequence joins TRBV24-1 and TRBJ2-5; possible D gene TRBD2, 6 bases. Trimming removed 3 bases at V and 3 bases at J, with 22 bases between. Germline lookup yields CDR1 KGHDR and CDR2 SFDVKD. The CDR3 covers 18 residues. CDR3 region: CATSDKSPAGSGKETQYF. CDR3 in DNA: TGTGCCACCAGTGATAAATCCCCGGCGGGGAGCGGCAAAGAGACCCAGTACTTC.

The rearrangement joins TRBV6-1 to TRBJ1-2; D gene unclear. V was clipped by 8 bases and J by 3 bases, with 13 bases between them. This CDR3 region has 13 residues. Germline V gene sequence: CDR1 MNHNS, CDR2 SASEGT. The CDR3 sequence is CASSRQVDYGYTF. Here the CDR3 DNA reads TGTGCCAGCTCCAGGCAGGTAGACTATGGCTACACCTTC.

This clonotype was counted ten times or more. This chain joins TRBV28 and TRBJ2-7; 14 bases are shared with TRBD2. The CDR3 is made up of 14 amino acids. Trimming removed 6 bases from V and 3 bases from J; junction bases left unmatched: 1. Germline V CDR1 and CDR2: MDHEN, SYDVKM. The CDR3: CASRGTSGSYEQYF. CDR3 coding DNA: TGTGCCAGCAGAGGGACTAGCGGGAGCTACGAGCAGTACTTC. Using reference TRBV28 and TRBJ2-7 for the parts outside the CDR3, the full variable domain is DVKVTQSSRYLVKRTGEKVFLECVQDMDHENMFWYRQDPGLGLRLIYFSYDVKMKEKGDIPEGYSVSREKKERFSLILESASTNQTSMYLCASRGTSGSYEQYFGPGTRLTVT.

This clonotype was counted ten times or more. The V gene is TRBV20-1, the J gene TRBJ2-7; 8 bases fit TRBD2. The germline V gene encodes CDR1 DFQATT and CDR2 SNEGSKA (reference sequence). V lost 6 bases, J lost 6 bases, and 13 bases stayed unmatched. This CDR3 region has 14 residues. Written as DNA, the CDR3 is TGCAGTGCCGAGGAGAGCGGGAGATCGTTCGAGCAGTACTTC. Protein sequence: CSAEESGRSFEQYF.

This clonotype has only a few counts. This chain joins TRBV14 and TRBJ1-1; TRBD1 is a possible D gene (6 bases). Germline V gene data show CDR1 as SGHDN and CDR2 as FVKESK. With 0 bases removed from V and 3 bases from J, the gap between germline ends came to 17 bases. The CDR3 loop spans 17 amino acids. CDR3 coding DNA: TGTGCCAGCAGCCAAGATGGGGGGCCCCTTGTGCACACTGAAGCTTTCTTT. Protein: CASSQDGGPLVHTEAFF. The whole variable domain, remainder taken from reference TRBV14 and TRBJ1-1, is EAGVTQFPSHSVIEKGQTVTLRCDPISGHDNLYWYRRVMGKEIKFLLHFVKESKQDESGMPNNRFLAERTGGTYSTLKVQPAELEDSGVYFCASSQDGGPLVHTEAFFGQGTRLTVV.